This TCR beta chain emerged from a study of shared clonotypes between healthy human individuals. Findings of the study overall: The sole specimen, blood, was sampled, and tissue repertoires likely differ. Represented genetic and exposure-history diversity was restricted by having few donors. Sharing across four donors was highest in naive CD4 (about 5%) and lowest in memory CD8 (approximately 0.4%).

The naive CD8 subset, CD45RO-negative cells positively selected for CCR7, excluded terminally differentiated effector memory CD45RA+ cells. Germline loops: CDR1 LNHDA, CDR2 SQIVND (reference sequence). Trimming pared 2 bases from V and 4 bases from J, leaving 15 bases between. CDR3 length: 15 residues. In the case of this clone: Antigen specificity is unknown.

TCRdb keeps only in-frame clones here, not all; method: immunoSEQ multiplex PCR. The profile covers around 2,100,000 clones, with about 95% appearing a single time and around 1.2% taken by the ten largest. This chain links TRBV19 with TRBJ2-7; D ambiguous. Sequenced input: naive CD8+ T cells sorted from blood. This TCR came from a man between 18 and 35 years old in good health. The CDR3 sequence: CASSITATGRYEQYF. The CDR3 DNA follows: TGTGCCAGTAGTATAACTGCCACGGGCCGTTACGAGCAGTACTTC. Full variable domain (outside the CDR3, taken from reference TRBV19 and TRBJ2-7): DGGITQSPKYLFRKEGQNVTLSCEQNLNHDAMYWYRQDPGQGLRLIYYSQIVNDFQKGDIAEGYSVSREKKESFPLTVTSAQKNPTAFYLCASSITATGRYEQYFGPGTRLTVT.